This entry lists 18 T cell receptor beta chains sequenced from one sample in a study of T cell repertoires in cytomegalovirus infection. No antigen has been identified for these receptors. TCRdb itself ran the reads through MiXCR, one entry per CDR3 protein. The sample contains approximately 43,000 distinct CDR3 sequences, more than 20% of which appear only once. Sequences were obtained from PBMCs, sequenced either directly or after in vitro stimulation (not recorded which). The origin of the receptors is a human donor in good health (CMV status not recorded). Some clones in this sample may be carry-over from other donors' samples.

The rearrangement uses TRBV6-6 and TRBJ1-1; no clear D gene. The CDR3 length is 12 residues. V was shortened by 8 bases and J by 4 bases, with 11 bases between the two germline ends. Germline loops: CDR1 MNHNY, CDR2 SVGAGI (reference sequence). The CDR3 loop is CASAEGGTEAFF. The CDR3 coding sequence is TGTGCCAGCGCGGAGGGTGGCACTGAAGCTTTCTTT.

This clonotype was recorded at least ten times. The chain combines TRBV5-4 with TRBJ2-1; D gene ambiguous. CDR3 size: 15 residues. With 2 bases removed from V and 9 bases from J, the gap between germline ends came to 18 bases. Germline-derived CDR1 and CDR2 are SGHNT and YYREEE (reference sequence). CDR3 in amino acids: CASSFTGSMGSEQFF. Written as DNA, the CDR3 is TGTGCCAGCAGCTTTACCGGGTCAATGGGAAGTGAGCAGTTCTTC.

This clonotype has ten or more counts. The V gene is TRBV7-2, the J gene TRBJ2-1; 13 nucleotides match TRBD2. This CDR3 region has 17 residues. CDR1 SGHTA and CDR2 FQGNSA come from the germline V gene. Losses at the gene ends were 1 base for V and 8 bases for J; bases not matched to a gene: 8. The DNA of the CDR3 is TGTGCCAGCAGCTTAGGGCCGGGACTAGCGGGAAGGGATGAGCAGTTCTTC. It specifies CASSLGPGLAGRDEQFF.

V usage is TRBV5-1 and J usage is TRBJ1-4, with 7 bases identical to TRBD1. V lost 4 bases, J lost 4 bases, and 10 bases stayed unmatched. Per the germline V gene, CDR1 is SGHRS and CDR2 is YFSETQ. This CDR3 contains 16 residues. CDR3 protein: CASSLNRGAGNEKLFF. The CDR3 DNA reads as TGCGCCAGCAGCCTCAACAGGGGAGCGGGTAATGAAAAACTGTTTTTT. Full variable domain (missing parts from reference TRBV5-1 and TRBJ1-4): KAGVTQTPRYLIKTRGQQVTLSCSPISGHRSVSWYQQTPGQGLQFLFEYFSETQRNKGNFPGRFSGRQFSNSRSEMNVSTLELGDSALYLCASSLNRGAGNEKLFFGSGTQLSVL.

The genes are TRBV6-6 and TRBJ2-6; the D is unclear. The CDR3 length is 15 residues. V dropped 3 bases and J dropped 0 bases, with 6 bases sitting between them. The V gene's germline CDR1 is MNHNY and CDR2 SVGAGI (reference sequence). Here the CDR3 DNA reads TGTGCCAGCAGTTATACGTTCTCTGGGGCCAACGTCCTGACTTTC. Its translation: CASSYTFSGANVLTF.

This clonotype was detected a few times. The V gene is TRBV6-2 or TRBV6-3, the J gene TRBJ2-1; D is ambiguous. CDR3 size: 12 residues. Germline CDR1 MNHEY, CDR2 SVGEGT. The V and J ends lost 0 bases and 10 bases respectively, with 7 bases between them. This CDR3 is CASSYSLPEQFF. The CDR3 nucleotides read TGTGCCAGCAGTTACTCACTACCGGAGCAGTTCTTC.

The chain recombines TRBV20-1 with TRBJ2-3; 13 nucleotides align to TRBD2. The J segment lost 6 bases and the V segment lost 5 bases, leaving 14 bases of the junction unmatched. This CDR3 has 17 residues. Germline V gene data show CDR1 as DFQATT and CDR2 as SNEGSKA (reference sequence). The CDR3 nucleotides read TGCAGTGCTGTAGGGACTAGCGGGACGCCTCGGGAGGATACGCAGTATTTT. Residues: CSAVGTSGTPREDTQYF.

This clonotype was seen repeatedly, ten times or more. The chain is built from TRBV7-2 and TRBJ2-5; no clear D. V lost 3 bases, J lost 1 base, and 0 bases lay in between. The CDR3 contains 11 residues. CDR1 is SGHTA, CDR2 FQGNSA, per germline. The CDR3 protein is CASSFQETQYF. As DNA, the CDR3 is TGTGCCAGCAGCTTCCAAGAGACCCAGTACTTC.

This clonotype was counted many times. This chain links TRBV4-1 with TRBJ1-1, with D maybe TRBD1 (5 bases). From germline, CDR1 is MGHRA and CDR2 YSYEKL. V was trimmed by 8 bases and J by 11 bases, leaving 27 bases between them. This CDR3 is 15 amino acids long. CDR3: CASRKWVGDRSEAFF. The CDR3 nucleotides read TGCGCCAGCCGCAAGTGGGTAGGAGACAGATCGGAGGCTTTCTTT.

This clonotype was detected many times. This chain connects TRBV6-1 to TRBJ2-4; D possibly uses TRBD1 or TRBD2 (5 bases each). V lost 4 bases and J lost 2, with 15 bases in between. Germline V gives CDR1 MNHNS, CDR2 SASEGT. The CDR3 covers 16 residues. The CDR3 nucleotides read TGTGCCAGCAGTGTGCGGAGGACACACCCCAAAAACATTCAGTACTTC. It is translated as CASSVRRTHPKNIQYF.

This clonotype appeared a few times. CDR3 DNA sequence: TGTGCCAGCAGCCCAACCCAAGGGACCAGAACCTACGAGCAGTACTTC. Amino acids: CASSPTQGTRTYEQYF. This chain connects TRBV7-2 to TRBJ2-7; D assignment may be TRBD1 or TRBD2 (5 bases each). The CDR3 spans 16 residues. The germline V gene has CDR1 SGHTA and CDR2 FQGNSA. Trimming took off 5 bases at V and 2 bases at J, with 19 bases between the two ends.

In this sample, this clonotype turned up a few times. The chain carries TRBV20-1 and TRBJ2-7; D not resolved. V lost 4 bases and J 6 bases, leaving 16 bases between the germline ends. CDR1 is DFQATT, CDR2 SNEGSKA, per germline (reference sequence). This CDR3 spans 13 amino acids. CDR3 DNA sequence: TGCAGTGCTATAAGGTCCAGGCTGGGCGAGCAGTACTTC. Translating gives CSAIRSRLGEQYF.

V usage is TRBV5-1 and J usage is TRBJ1-5, with unresolved D. Germline V gives CDR1 SGHRS, CDR2 YFSETQ. V lost 1 base and J 3 bases, leaving 5 bases between the germline ends. The CDR3 runs 13 residues. DNA for the CDR3: TGCGCCAGCAGCTTGAGCCCCAATCAGCCCCAGCATTTT. Its protein is CASSLSPNQPQHF. Filled out from reference TRBV5-1 and TRBJ1-5, the complete variable domain reads KAGVTQTPRYLIKTRGQQVTLSCSPISGHRSVSWYQQTPGQGLQFLFEYFSETQRNKGNFPGRFSGRQFSNSRSEMNVSTLELGDSALYLCASSLSPNQPQHFGDGTRLSIL.

The chain is built from TRBV4-3 and TRBJ1-6; D unresolved. CDR3 length: 13 amino acids. V lost 0 bases to trimming and J lost 10 bases, with 7 bases between them. Germline CDR1 reads LGHNA; CDR2 reads YSLEER. CDR3 DNA sequence: TGCGCCAGCAGCCAAGAAATCGGGTCACCCCTCCACTTT. It yields the protein CASSQEIGSPLHF.

The gene calls are TRBV4-2 and TRBJ1-2, with no clear D. The CDR3 runs 14 residues. Trimming removed 4 bases from V and 1 base from J, with 10 bases in between. Germline V lookup: CDR1 LGHNA, CDR2 YNFKEQ. CDR3 region: CASSPGEGNYGYTF. Here the CDR3 DNA reads TGTGCCAGCAGCCCGGGCGAGGGTAACTATGGCTACACCTTC.

This clonotype was observed many times. V is TRBV7-2 and J is TRBJ2-3; 12 bases line up with TRBD2. With V trimmed by 7 bases and J by 5 bases, 7 bases remained unmatched. This CDR3 comprises 15 residues. CDR1 and CDR2 from the germline V gene are SGHTA and FQGNSA. CDR3 DNA: TGTGCCAGCATCCTGACTAGCGGGAGTGGAGATACGCAGTATTTT. Residues: CASILTSGSGDTQYF. The whole variable domain, remainder taken from reference TRBV7-2 and TRBJ2-3, is GAGVSQSPSNKVTEKGKDVELRCDPISGHTALYWYRQSLGQGLEFLIYFQGNSAPDKSGLPSDRFSAERTGGSVSTLTIQRTQQEDSAVYLCASILTSGSGDTQYFGPGTRLTVL.

The rearrangement joins TRBV28 to TRBJ2-3; maybe TRBD2 (5 bases). Between the trimmed V and J ends, which lost 3 bases and 2 bases, there was a span of 12 bases. The CDR3 covers 15 residues. Germline CDR1 reads MDHEN; CDR2 reads SYDVKM. CDR3: CASSFRGSITDTQYF. CDR3 bases: TGTGCCAGCAGTTTCCGGGGTAGTATCACAGATACGCAGTATTTT.

At least ten counts were recorded for this clonotype. CDR3 in amino acids: CASSRSGWGGSRASYEQYF. In nucleotides, the CDR3 is TGTGCCAGTAGTAGATCTGGATGGGGCGGGAGCAGAGCGTCCTACGAGCAGTACTTC. The rearrangement uses TRBV19 and TRBJ2-7; TRBD2 aligns across 7 bases. Germline V gene data show CDR1 as LNHDA and CDR2 as SQIVND (reference sequence). The CDR3 has 19 residues. Trimming removed 4 bases from V and 1 base from J; junction bases left unmatched: 19.